The sequence of this TCR beta chain was determined in a study of blood T cells in healthy people across ages. Study outcomes and limitations: Whereas aged donors had fewer naive CD4+ cells, long-lived donors had more of them and higher diversity. Diversity of TCR beta per million T cells declined in a roughly linear way with age.

This clonotype was observed a few times. Its specificity is not known. The CDR3 totals 11 residues. CDR1 is PRHDT, CDR2 FYEKMQ, per germline (reference sequence). V lost 1 base to trimming and J lost 8 bases, with 6 bases between them. Primed by a sample-barcoded 5' primer and a J-beta primer mix, a second PCR proceeded for about 6 to 12 cycles. TCRdb recomputed calls from the 5' RACE reads with MiXCR, one row per CDR3 protein. The sample consists of about 730,000 distinct CDR3 sequences, roughly 43% of them appearing once. Sequenced: blood. The chain carries TRBV13 and TRBJ2-7; D unresolved. The clonotype originates from an older woman in good health. CDR3 residues: CASSLVLKQYF. CDR3 coding DNA: TGTGCCAGCAGCTTAGTGCTCAAGCAGTACTTC.